A selection of T cell receptor beta chains follows, all from one sample in a study of immunodeficiency. Here immunoSEQ multiplex PCR was the method, and the copy in TCRdb shows in-frame clones only, minus some. Counted here are about 970 clones, roughly 92% occurring once; the ten biggest clones make up under 2%. The source material was CD4+ T cells from blood. The receptors were gathered from a female donor. Both conserved end residues are part of each CDR3. The D gene is left open where the match is weak. The size field is filled for only some rows; it gives once, few, many or a size class.

>TRBV7-9|-|TRBJ1-2|TRBD1
CASSLDRGGGYTF
TGTGCCAGCAGTCTGGACAGGGGAGGGGGCTACACCTTC
>TRBV13|-|TRBJ2-1|-
CASSLRWETLIYNEQFF
TGTGCCAGCAGCTTAAGGTGGGAGACCCTGATCTACAATGAGCAGTTCTTC
>TRBV14|-|TRBJ1-2|-
CASSQGRAGLDGYTF
TGTGCCAGCAGCCAAGGTCGGGCAGGGTTGGATGGCTACACCTTC
>TRBV6-1|-|TRBJ1-2|-
CASSEIGIGYTF
TGTGCCAGCAGTGAAATCGGGATTGGCTACACCTTC
>TRBV3-1/TRBV3-2|-|TRBJ1-3|TRBD1
CASSQAGTGLNTIYF
TGTGCCAGCAGCCAAGCCGGGACAGGATTAAACACCATATATTTT
>TRBV18|-|TRBJ1-3|-
CASSPFGTSGNTIYF
TGTGCCAGCTCACCATTCGGCACCTCTGGAAACACCATATATTTT
>TRBV7-2|-|TRBJ1-4|-
CASSAGPERGTLFF
TGTGCCAGCAGCGCCGGACCGGAGAGGGGGACACTGTTTTTT
>TRBV2|few|TRBJ1-3|TRBD1
CASRRQGGVTIYF
TGTGCCAGCAGACGACAGGGGGGTGTCACCATATATTTT
>TRBV5-1|-|TRBJ2-3|TRBD2
CASSPLSGGQRSTDTQYF
TGCGCCAGCAGTCCCCTTAGCGGGGGGCAGAGGAGCACAGATACGCAGTATTTT
>TRBV7-9|-|TRBJ2-3|-
CASRGRRLTDTQYF
TGTGCCAGCAGGGGGAGGAGACTCACAGATACGCAGTATTTT
>TRBV5-6|-|TRBJ2-6|-
CASSLAGLSGANVLTF
TGTGCCAGCAGCTTGGCCGGGCTGTCTGGGGCCAACGTCCTGACTTTC
>TRBV25-1|-|TRBJ2-3|-
CASSFSTDTQYF
TGTGCCAGCAGCTTTAGCACAGATACGCAGTATTTT
>TRBV6-5|-|TRBJ1-4|TRBD1
CASSLGTGKLFF
TGTGCCAGCAGCCTCGGGACAGGAAAACTGTTTTTT
>TRBV6-5|-|TRBJ1-1|-
CASSYGGRLNTEAFF
TGTGCCAGCAGTTACGGCGGCAGGCTTAACACTGAAGCTTTCTTT
>TRBV30|-|TRBJ2-3|TRBD2
CAWSYSTSGGSERTDTQYF
TGTGCCTGGAGTTACTCGACTAGCGGGGGCTCGGAACGCACAGATACGCAGTATTTT
>TRBV19|-|TRBJ1-1|-
CASSMDPEAFF
TGTGCCAGTAGTATGGATCCTGAAGCTTTCTTT
>TRBV21-1|-|TRBJ2-7|-
CASIPSGSPSYEQYF
TGTGCCAGCATCCCCTCCGGGTCCCCGAGCTACGAGCAGTACTTC
>TRBV7-9|-|TRBJ1-5|-
CASSLGTALSNQPQHF
TGTGCCAGCAGCTTAGGGACAGCATTAAGCAATCAGCCCCAGCATTTT
>TRBV12-3/TRBV12-4|-|TRBJ2-7|-
CASGLQGLYEQYF
TGTGCCAGCGGACTACAGGGACTATACGAGCAGTACTTC
>TRBV6-2/TRBV6-3|-|TRBJ2-1|-
CASSLTRSYNEQFF
TGTGCCAGCAGTTTGACCAGGTCCTACAATGAGCAGTTCTTC
>TRBV5-1|-|TRBJ1-6|-
CASSLEGVHNSPLHF
TGCGCCAGCAGCTTGGAAGGGGTTCATAATTCACCCCTCCACTTT
>TRBV5-1|-|TRBJ1-2|TRBD1
CASSLTTSQGAGYTF
TGCGCCAGCAGCTTAACCACCAGCCAGGGGGCGGGCTACACCTTC
>TRBV5-4|once|TRBJ2-7|TRBD2
CASSSRRTSGNHEQYF
TGTGCCAGCAGCTCCCGCCGGACTAGCGGGAACCACGAGCAGTACTTC
>TRBV27|-|TRBJ2-2|-
CASSLTSGPPGAGELFF
TGTGCCAGCAGTTTGACGTCGGGACCCCCTGGCGCCGGGGAGCTGTTTTTT
>TRBV5-4|once|TRBJ2-1|-
CASSLRTRQANEQFF
TGTGCCAGCAGCCTAAGAACAAGACAGGCGAATGAGCAGTTCTTC
>TRBV5-1|-|TRBJ2-5|-
CASSLWGYQETQYF
TGCGCCAGCAGCTTGTGGGGGTACCAAGAGACCCAGTACTTC
>TRBV19|-|TRBJ1-2|-
CASSSPGANSYGYTF
TGTGCCAGTAGTTCCCCAGGCGCAAATAGCTATGGCTACACCTTC
>TRBV5-1|-|TRBJ1-1|TRBD1
CASSLGDRSLVEAFF
TGCGCCAGCAGCTTGGGGGACAGATCTCTGGTGGAAGCTTTCTTT
>TRBV19|-|TRBJ2-5|TRBD2
CASSITSPGRGETQYF
TGTGCCAGTAGTATCACTTCCCCTGGGAGGGGAGAGACCCAGTACTTC
>TRBV30|-|TRBJ1-6|TRBD1
CAWANDRGNSPLHF
TGTGCCTGGGCTAATGACAGGGGTAATTCACCCCTCCACTTT
>TRBV4-1|-|TRBJ2-5|TRBD2
CASSQLGGTETQYF
TGCGCCAGCAGCCAGTTGGGGGGGACGGAGACCCAGTACTTC